Below are 8 T cell receptor beta chains sequenced from a single sample in a study of T cell repertoires in cytomegalovirus infection. TCRdb reanalysed the reads using MiXCR and keeps one entry per CDR3 protein. The table has 450,000 to 550,000 distinct CDR3 sequences, under 55% seen once; the top ten hold around 45%. No antigen is known for these receptors. The specimen comprised cultured PBMCs, sampled from culture after CMV antigen stimulation. The source is a human donor in good health (CMV status not recorded). Some clones in this sample may be carry-over from other donors' samples.

This clonotype was recorded a few times. CDR3 protein: CASSPGTGAYGYTF. Written as DNA, the CDR3 is TGCGCCAGCAGCCCCGGGACAGGGGCCTATGGCTACACCTTC. This chain links TRBV4-3 with TRBJ1-2, with 10 bases lining up with TRBD1. Germline assignment: CDR1 LGHNA and CDR2 YSLEER. This CDR3 is 14 amino acids long. The J segment lost 4 bases and the V segment lost 4 bases, leaving 3 bases of the junction unmatched.

Only a few counts were recorded for this clonotype. The chain joins TRBV12-3 or TRBV12-4 to TRBJ2-1, with 14 nucleotides matching TRBD2. J lost 2 bases, V lost 5 bases, and 2 bases had no gene match. This CDR3 comprises 16 residues. CDR3 residues: CASSKTSGGAYNEQFF. The CDR3 DNA reads as TGTGCCAGCAGTAAGACTAGCGGGGGGGCCTACAATGAGCAGTTCTTC.

The V and J genes are TRBV20-1 and TRBJ2-1, with 11 bases fitting TRBD2. Germline V lookup: CDR1 DFQATT, CDR2 SNEGSKA (reference sequence). The V gene end was trimmed by 1 base and the J gene end by 9 bases; junction bases not matched to a gene: 14. This CDR3 spans 17 amino acids. CDR3 protein: CSARAHLVAGGLGEQFF. In DNA form, the CDR3 reads TGCAGTGCTAGAGCCCACCTCGTAGCGGGAGGGCTTGGTGAGCAGTTCTTC.

In this sample, this clonotype turned up a few times. V usage is TRBV12-3 or TRBV12-4 and J usage is TRBJ2-1, with 9 bases identical to TRBD1. With V trimmed by 6 bases and J by 7 bases, 13 bases remained unmatched. The CDR3 is 16 amino acids. CDR3: CASSPRTGDLGNEQFF. In DNA form, the CDR3 reads TGTGCCAGCAGCCCAAGGACAGGGGATTTGGGGAATGAGCAGTTCTTC.

This clonotype is a singleton in its sample. Lacking the conserved final phenylalanine or tryptophan, this CDR3 likely reflects a read error. The V call is TRBV7-9, the J call TRBJ2-3; D remains ambiguous. Germline CDR1 is SEHNR and CDR2 is FQNEAQ (reference sequence). This CDR3 has 15 residues. CDR3 sequence: CTSSLRRLGTDTQYV. CDR3 DNA: TGTACCAGCAGCCTCCGGCGGTTAGGCACAGATACGCAGTATGTT.

The chain carries TRBV10-3 and TRBJ2-1; perhaps TRBD2 as D (6 bases). CDR1 ENHRY and CDR2 SYGVKD come from the germline V gene. Trimming took 6 bases from V and 5 from J, leaving 17 bases between them. CDR3 length: 15 residues. The CDR3 here is CAIRAGTPVHNEQFF. CDR3 nucleotides: TGTGCCATCAGAGCCGGGACTCCAGTTCACAATGAGCAGTTCTTC.

This chain joins TRBV20-1 and TRBJ2-1, with D perhaps matching TRBD2 (5 bases). The V gene lost 2 bases and the J gene lost 4 bases, with 15 bases spanning the gap. Germline V CDR1 and CDR2: DFQATT, SNEGSKA (reference sequence). The length of the CDR3 is 15 residues. The CDR3 region is CSARRSRQRYNEQFF. In nucleotides, the CDR3 is TGCAGTGCTAGAAGGAGTCGTCAGCGGTACAATGAGCAGTTCTTC.

CDR3 DNA: TGTGCCAGCAGCTTAACTGCAGACGGGAGTACAGATACGCAGTATTTT. It yields the protein CASSLTADGSTDTQYF. The J gene is TRBJ2-3, the V gene TRBV7-2, with D perhaps TRBD2 (6 bases). CDR1 is SGHTA and CDR2 is FQGNSA in the germline V gene. V was cut by 2 bases and J by 3 bases, with 15 bases left in between. The CDR3 totals 16 residues. Full variable domain (rest looked up from reference TRBV7-2 and TRBJ2-3): GAGVSQSPSNKVTEKGKDVELRCDPISGHTALYWYRQSLGQGLEFLIYFQGNSAPDKSGLPSDRFSAERTGGSVSTLTIQRTQQEDSAVYLCASSLTADGSTDTQYFGPGTRLTVL.